The following is a T cell receptor beta chain sequence with its context. The data were taken from a study of blood T cell repertoires in COVID-19. Study-wide background: Sites across the United States, Italy and Spain contributed samples from acute and convalescent COVID-19. T cells, B-cell-depleted T cells, or PBMCs supplied cDNA or gDNA.

Per the authors' pipeline: Amplification of reference gene primers was used by the study to estimate nucleated cell counts. Measured with immunoSEQ multiplex PCR; TCRdb has only the in-frame clones, and not every one. D and trimming were read from the DNA, whereas the V and J calls and clone size are those reported in that table. Here the sample spans some 70,000 clones, 65% to 85% being singletons. The source is a woman in her fifties or sixties with acute or convalescent COVID-19. The sample taken for sequencing was peripheral blood.

The CDR3 nucleotides are TGCGCCAGCAGCCAAGATCAAGGAGGGTGGCAAGAGACCCAGTACTTC. Encoded protein: CASSQDQGGWQETQYF. V usage is TRBV4-1 and J usage is TRBJ2-5, with D possibly matching TRBD2 (6 bases). The CDR3 contains 16 residues. Germline CDR1 MGHRA, CDR2 YSYEKL. The V end was cut by 0 bases, the J end by 2 bases, with 13 bases between.